This is a list of T cell receptor beta chains from one sample in a study of type 1 regulatory T cells. TCRdb processed the reads anew with MiXCR; each CDR3 protein has one entry. The data contain about 100,000 distinct CDR3 sequences, roughly 30% of them seen just once; the ten biggest clones take up around 2.3%. The material sequenced was CD4+ T cells, either the whole sample or a sorted fraction (not recorded which). The receptor source for this set is a human donor in good health. Each CDR3 is given with its conserved first and last residue. The D gene is left open where the match is weak. Clone size, where shown, is once, few, many, or a class for clones that have expanded.

d_gene	abundance	v_gene	j_gene	CDR3aa	CDR3nt
NA	NA	TRBV12-3/TRBV12-4	TRBJ2-1	CASTTAAGSYNEQFF	TGTGCCAGCACCACCGCTGCGGGATCCTACAATGAGCAGTTCTTC
NA	NA	TRBV7-2	TRBJ2-3	CASRFGTDTQYF	TGTGCCAGCAGATTTGGGACAGATACGCAGTATTTT
TRBD2	few	TRBV7-3	TRBJ2-2	CASSPRGVGGELFF	TGTGCCAGCAGCCCTCGGGGGGTCGGCGGGGAGCTGTTTTTT
NA	NA	TRBV12-3/TRBV12-4	TRBJ1-6	CASRDRGSGKSPLHF	TGTGCCAGCCGCGATAGGGGATCCGGGAAATCACCCCTCCACTTT
NA	few	TRBV11-2	TRBJ1-1	CASSGGGAPWPTEAFF	TGTGCCAGCAGCGGCGGCGGGGCTCCTTGGCCGACTGAAGCTTTCTTT
TRBD2	once	TRBV12-3/TRBV12-4	TRBJ2-5	CASSRPGLAGLGTQYF	TGTGCCAGCAGTCGACCGGGACTAGCGGGATTGGGGACCCAGTACTTC
NA	NA	TRBV10-3	TRBJ2-3	CASRGDTDTQYF	TGTGCCTCGAGGGGGGACACAGATACGCAGTATTTT
NA	NA	TRBV18	TRBJ2-1	CASSPKELNNEQFF	TGTGCCAGCTCACCAAAAGAGCTCAACAATGAGCAGTTCTTC
TRBD2	NA	TRBV30	TRBJ2-1	CAWSIGTSGFLYNEQFF	TGTGCCTGGAGTATCGGGACTAGCGGTTTCCTTTACAATGAGCAGTTCTTC
NA	few	TRBV27	TRBJ2-1	CASPRGLKNEQFF	TGTGCCAGCCCCAGAGGTTTAAAAAATGAGCAGTTCTTC
TRBD1	few	TRBV5-8	TRBJ1-5	CASSWADRNSNQPQHF	TGTGCCAGCAGTTGGGCGGACAGGAATAGCAATCAGCCCCAGCATTTT
NA	NA	TRBV11-1	TRBJ2-2	CASSPTTTGELFF	TGTGCCAGCAGTCCGACTACCACCGGGGAGCTGTTTTTT
TRBD1	NA	TRBV5-4	TRBJ1-5	CASSERQGPNSNQPQHF	TGTGCCAGCAGCGAGCGACAGGGGCCGAATAGCAATCAGCCCCAGCATTTT
TRBD2	NA	TRBV18	TRBJ2-5	CASSRREGRETQYF	TGTGCCAGCTCACGCCGGGAGGGCCGGGAGACCCAGTACTTC
TRBD2	NA	TRBV6-5	TRBJ2-5	CAGSTGLARETQYF	TGTGCCGGCAGCACGGGACTAGCCAGAGAGACCCAGTACTTC
NA	NA	TRBV20-1	TRBJ2-5	CSASPLRGPQETQYF	TGCAGTGCTAGCCCCCTGAGGGGACCACAAGAGACCCAGTACTTC
NA	few	TRBV24-1	TRBJ1-5	CATSDPGPGPQHF	TGTGCCACCAGTGACCCCGGACCGGGACCCCAGCATTTT